These T cell receptor beta chains were read from a single sample in a study of cytomegalovirus exposure and HLA in healthy donors. Some clones are missing from TCRdb's copy, which holds only in-frame ones; the method was immunoSEQ multiplex PCR. This repertoire shows 150,000 to 170,000 clones, approximately 74% found once; its top ten account for less than 3.5%. The sequenced material came from PBMCs. All receptors derive from a man younger than 35 in good health and CMV-seronegative. CDR3s include the opening cysteine and the closing phenylalanine or tryptophan. The order of the fields is D gene, V gene, clone size, J gene, CDR3 DNA, CDR3 protein. A D gene is named only where the DNA matches it firmly. The size entry is marked missing in some rows and otherwise reads once, few, many or a size class.

TRBD1	TRBV25-1	-	TRBJ2-1	TGTGCCAGCACCCGACAGGGGTCACGGGAGCAGTTCTTC	CASTRQGSREQFF
TRBD1	TRBV7-9	-	TRBJ1-2	TGTGCCAGCAGCCATGGGGACAGGGAAGGCTATGGCTACACCTTC	CASSHGDREGYGYTF
-	TRBV4-2	-	TRBJ1-2	TGTGCCAGCAGCCAAGATAGGCGGCAGGGAAGGTCCGACTATGGCTACACCTTC	CASSQDRRQGRSDYGYTF
TRBD1	TRBV18	few	TRBJ1-2	TGTGCCAGCTCACCACAGGGACAGCTTCATTCCTATGGCTACACCTTC	CASSPQGQLHSYGYTF
TRBD1	TRBV9	-	TRBJ1-4	TGTGCCAGCAGCGTAGCAGGGGGGACTAATGAAAAACTGTTTTTT	CASSVAGGTNEKLFF
-	TRBV27	once	TRBJ1-2	TGTGCCAGCAGTTTATCGAAGGGGGGGCCGGGAGGACCCTATGGCTACACCTTC	CASSLSKGGPGGPYGYTF
-	TRBV7-9	-	TRBJ2-7	TGTGCCAGCAGCTTAGGAAGGTACGGGTCCTACGAGCAGTACTTC	CASSLGRYGSYEQYF
-	TRBV19	-	TRBJ1-5	TGTGCCAGTAGTATAGATCTGGAGGACTATAGCAATCAGCCCCAGCATTTT	CASSIDLEDYSNQPQHF
-	TRBV9	-	TRBJ1-1	TGTGCCAGCAGCACGGGGGGAGGGAGAGGGACTGAAGCTTTCTTT	CASSTGGGRGTEAFF
TRBD2	TRBV29-1	-	TRBJ2-1	TGCAGCGTTGAGGCGGGGGGTTCCTACAATGAGCAGTTCTTC	CSVEAGGSYNEQFF
TRBD1	TRBV4-1	-	TRBJ1-6	TGCGCCAGCAGCCAAGACCCCTCTGGACAGGGAAATTCACCCCTCCACTTT	CASSQDPSGQGNSPLHF
TRBD1	TRBV2	-	TRBJ1-1	TGTGCCAGCGGCGCGACAGGGCCTGAAGCTTTCTTT	CASGATGPEAFF
-	TRBV11-2	-	TRBJ2-3	TGTGCCAGCACCCTTTCCACAGATACGCAGTATTTT	CASTLSTDTQYF
-	TRBV11-2	-	TRBJ2-3	TGTGCCAGCAGCTTTGGACTACCCCCAGATACGCAGTATTTT	CASSFGLPPDTQYF
-	TRBV7-8	-	TRBJ1-4	TGTGCCAGCAGCTTAGAGCGTTTCCAGCCAACTAATGAAAAACTGTTTTTT	CASSLERFQPTNEKLFF